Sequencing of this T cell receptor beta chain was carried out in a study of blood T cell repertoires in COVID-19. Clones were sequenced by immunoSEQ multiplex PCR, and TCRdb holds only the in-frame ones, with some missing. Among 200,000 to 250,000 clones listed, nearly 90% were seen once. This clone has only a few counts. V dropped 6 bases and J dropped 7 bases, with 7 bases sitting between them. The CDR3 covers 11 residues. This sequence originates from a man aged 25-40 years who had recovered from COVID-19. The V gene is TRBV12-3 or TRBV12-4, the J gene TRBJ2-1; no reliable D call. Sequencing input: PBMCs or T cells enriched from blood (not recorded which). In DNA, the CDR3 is TGTGCCAGCAGACTTCTAAATGAGCAGTTCTTC. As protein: CASRLLNEQFF.